A selection of T cell receptor beta chains follows, all from one sample in a study of T cells in Graves' hyperthyroidism and ophthalmopathy. MiXCR, run by TCRdb on the multiplex PCR reads, gives a single entry per CDR3 protein. Of 300,000 to 500,000 distinct CDR3 sequences listed, 11% to 15% are singletons. Material: blood. Source of these receptors: a man aged 50-59 years with Graves' ophthalmopathy. The CDR3 runs from the conserved cysteine through the conserved F or W. Fields, in order: D gene, J gene, clone size, V gene, CDR3 DNA, CDR3 protein. The D gene is left open where the match is weak. Not all rows give a size; the values are once, few, many and, for expanded clones, a class.

- | TRBJ1-2 | - | TRBV9 | TGTGCCAGCAGCGAGCTCTATAACTATGGCTACACCTTC | CASSELYNYGYTF
TRBD2 | TRBJ2-5 | many | TRBV20-1 | TGCAGTGCCGAGCTGAGCGGGAAGGAGACCCAGTACTTC | CSAELSGKETQYF
- | TRBJ1-4 | many | TRBV6-1 | TGTGCCAGCAGTGGATTAATGGGTAATGAAAAACTGTTTTTT | CASSGLMGNEKLFF
- | TRBJ2-7 | - | TRBV29-1 | TGCAGCGTTGAAGGGGGGCGGCCCTACGAGCAGTACTTC | CSVEGGRPYEQYF
- | TRBJ1-1 | many | TRBV29-1 | TGCAGCGTTGAAAGCGGGGGCGCGGGGACTGAAGCTTTCTTT | CSVESGGAGTEAFF
TRBD1 | TRBJ1-5 | - | TRBV6-1 | TGTGCATCAAGCAGACAGGGCAGGAATCAGCCCCAGCATTTT | CASSRQGRNQPQHF
- | TRBJ2-1 | many | TRBV5-1 | TGCGCCAGCAGCTTGGACACCCTCGGACCGAGCCCACAGTTCTTC | CASSLDTLGPSPQFF
- | TRBJ2-5 | - | TRBV29-1 | TGCAGCGTTGAGCGCAACGAACAAGAGACCCAGTACTTC | CSVERNEQETQYF
- | TRBJ2-7 | - | TRBV7-9 | TGTGCCAGCAGCTACAGCCAAGATCCTTACCACGAGCAGTACTTC | CASSYSQDPYHEQYF
TRBD2 | TRBJ2-5 | many | TRBV7-8 | TGTGCCAGCAGCCCCAGGGAGCGGGAGAGGTTAGAGACCCAGTACTTC | CASSPRERERLETQYF
- | TRBJ1-4 | many | TRBV11-2 | TGTGCCAGCAGCTTTTCGGGAACTAATGAAAAACTGTTTTTT | CASSFSGTNEKLFF
- | TRBJ1-1 | many | TRBV5-1 | TGCGCCAGCAGCCCAGGGGTTACCACTGAAGCTTTCTTT | CASSPGVTTEAFF
- | TRBJ1-1 | many | TRBV18 | TGTGCCAGCTCACAGATGAACACTGAAGCTTTCTTT | CASSQMNTEAFF
TRBD2 | TRBJ2-3 | many | TRBV5-1 | TGCGCCAGCAGCTTGCCTCCTAGCGGTAGCACAGATACGCAGTATTTT | CASSLPPSGSTDTQYF
- | TRBJ2-7 | many | TRBV7-2 | TGTGCCAGCAGCTTAAACACGGGCGAGCAGTACTTC | CASSLNTGEQYF
TRBD2 | TRBJ2-7 | few | TRBV9 | TGTGCCAGCAGAGGCGGGAGTAGGAACGAGCAGTACTTC | CASRGGSRNEQYF
- | TRBJ1-3 | many | TRBV5-6 | TGTGCCAGCAGCTTGGAAGGAACAGGGACGAGTGGTGGAAACACCATATATTTT | CASSLEGTGTSGGNTIYF
- | TRBJ1-4 | few | TRBV5-1 | TGCGCCAGCAGCGGGGGCGGCTCAGACGGCGAAAAACTGTTTTTT | CASSGGGSDGEKLFF
- | TRBJ2-7 | few | TRBV4-2 | TGTGCCAGCAGCCAAGATCCGGTTAGCCACTCCTCCTACGAGCAGTACTTC | CASSQDPVSHSSYEQYF